The rows below give T cell receptor beta chains drawn from one sample of a study of radiotherapy plus CTLA-4 blockade in lung cancer. TCRdb's table, derived via immunoSEQ multiplex PCR, lists solely in-frame clones and lacks some. In the table there are 55,000 to 80,000 clones, about 80% of which are singletons. The source was peripheral blood, collected from a patient treated with radiotherapy plus ipilimumab. Receptors originate from a human donor with non-small cell lung cancer who had a complete response to radiotherapy plus ipilimumab. Each CDR3 is given without its conserved first and last residue. D genes are given only for firm matches.

>TRBV13|-|TRBJ1-4
ASSRRTAYEKLF
>TRBV29-1|-|TRBJ2-5
SVAITIETQY
>TRBV6-6|-|TRBJ2-2
ASALRGNTGELF
>TRBV5-4|-|TRBJ1-3
ASSLGTVSGNTIY
>TRBV12-5|-|TRBJ1-2
ASGLAGSGYYGYT
>TRBV4-1|TRBD1|TRBJ1-2
ASSQDGTGSYGYT
>TRBV11-2|-|TRBJ1-1
ASSLRGGTNTEAF
>TRBV7-2|TRBD1|TRBJ2-6
ASRSTGTSGANVLT
>TRBV6-5|-|TRBJ1-2
ASSYGGIGGYT
>TRBV28|-|TRBJ1-1
ASSSPTTEAF
>TRBV7-9|TRBD2|TRBJ2-1
ASSQVGGRAWNEQF
>TRBV7-2|-|TRBJ2-7
ASSLARAGLGYEQY
>TRBV25-1|-|TRBJ1-4
ASSDYRATNEKLF
>TRBV18|TRBD1|TRBJ1-1
ASSPRGTGRFSINTEAF